The table lists the clone carrying this T cell receptor (beta chain) with many counts. Antigen unknown. The CDR3 extends 3 residues past the end of the read, so its final part is completed from the germline J gene. The sample is drawn from a study of T cell clonality in common variable immunodeficiency. Study-wide findings and caveats: In common variable immunodeficiency, TCR beta chains reportedly carried fewer deletions and N-nucleotide insertions.

Assay: immunoSEQ multiplex PCR; the TCRdb copy retains only in-frame clones and omits some. The sample shows some 40,000 clones, none of them appearing just once. Heparinized whole blood, about 5 to 8.5 ml, came from each donor. The V segment lost 9 bases and the J segment 3 bases; nucleotides outside the gene matches: 7. Germline V gene lookup returns CDR1 SNHLY and CDR2 FYNNEI. There are 14 residues in the CDR3. The receptor comes from a person between 18 and 75 years old in good health. Sequencing was performed on peripheral blood mononuclear cells. The chain is built from TRBV2 and TRBJ2-1; 8 bases agree with TRBD1. The CDR3 protein is CARRSTGVYNEQFF. The CDR3 DNA, read in part, is TGTGCCAGAAGATCGACAGGGGTCTACAATGAG. The variable domain in full, completed from reference TRBV2 and TRBJ2-1, reads EPEVTQTPSHQVTQMGQEVILRCVPISNHLYFYWYRQILGQKVEFLVSFYNNEISEKSEIFDDQFSVERPDGSNFTLKIRSTKLEDSAMYFCARRSTGVYNEQFFGPGTRLTVL.